This T cell receptor (beta chain) was sequenced during a study of T cell repertoires in cytomegalovirus infection. Study-wide context: Both CMV infection and a matching HLA type were indicated by public TCR beta signatures. Notes on the study in general: Dominating the ex vivo response were TCR beta clonotypes that were CMV-specific and HLA-C-restricted. Cumulative frequency of public TCR beta families picked out carriers of CMV plus the relevant HLA.

MiXCR, run by TCRdb on the reads, gives a single entry per CDR3 protein. The sample holds roughly 250,000 distinct CDR3 sequences; 12% are singletons and the top ten take about 1.5%. The CDR3 is 16 amino acids. Germline CDR1 and CDR2: SGHVS and FQNEAQ. J was trimmed by 2 bases and V by 4 bases; bases with no gene match: 9. There are many counts of this clonotype. The antigen is not known. This chain uses TRBV7-8 with TRBJ2-3, with 7 bases that match TRBD1. The receptor was derived from a human donor in good health (CMV status not recorded). Some clones in this sample may be carry-over from other donors' samples. Sequencing input: PBMCs. Here the CDR3 reads CASSSFEQGFTDTQYF. CDR3 DNA sequence: TGTGCCAGCAGCTCATTTGAACAGGGGTTCACAGATACGCAGTATTTT.